What follows describes a single T cell receptor beta chain. This clone is a singleton in its sample. Its cognate antigen has yet to be identified. Per-base qualities were not stored, and no clone one base away is much larger. The library was produced with the immunoSEQ multiplex PCR assay. TCRdb limited this immuneACCESS table to in-frame rearrangements with V and J called. A share of clones is missing; checked studies link under half to unresolved V genes, and the rest is unexplained. Counted in this sample were some 76,000 clones; about nine tenths of them appeared once. The top ten clones comprise roughly 8.9% of the sample. The record originates from a study of control samples from healthy donors and cancer patients (dated by TCRdb to the early 2020s). The cysteine opens and the phenylalanine closes a CDR3 of 16 amino acids. Only the CDR3 region is kept as DNA, spanning 48 bases read in frame from base 1. For CDR1 and CDR2, the germline V gene lists KGHSH and LQKENI. V is trimmed back by 1 base and J by 4 bases, and the junction contains 6 bases that no gene match accounts for.

Input material: PBMCs. The source of this sequence is a woman in her fifties or sixties with colorectal cancer. This chain joins TRBV18 to TRBJ1-2; 10 middle bases align to TRBD1. The CDR3: CASSPQTGGFFYGYTF. The DNA is as follows: TGTGCCAGCTCACCACAGACAGGGGGCTTTTTCTATGGCTACACCTTC.